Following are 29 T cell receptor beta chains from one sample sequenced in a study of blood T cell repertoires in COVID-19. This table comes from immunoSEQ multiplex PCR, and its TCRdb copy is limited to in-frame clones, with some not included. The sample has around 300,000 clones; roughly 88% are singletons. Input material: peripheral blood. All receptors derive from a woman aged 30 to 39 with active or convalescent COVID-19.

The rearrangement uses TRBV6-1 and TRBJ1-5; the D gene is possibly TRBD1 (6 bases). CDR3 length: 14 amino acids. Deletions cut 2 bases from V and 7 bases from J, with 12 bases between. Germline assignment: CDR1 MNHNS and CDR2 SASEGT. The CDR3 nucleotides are TGTGCCAGCAGTGAATCAACAGGGCGACAGCCCCAGCATTTT. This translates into CASSESTGRQPQHF.

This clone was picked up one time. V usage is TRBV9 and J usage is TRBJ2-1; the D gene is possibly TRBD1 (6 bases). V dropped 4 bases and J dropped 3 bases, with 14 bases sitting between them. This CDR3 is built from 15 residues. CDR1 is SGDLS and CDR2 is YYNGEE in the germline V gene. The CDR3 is CASSPRQDIYNEQFF. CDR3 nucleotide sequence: TGTGCCAGCAGCCCTCGACAGGATATCTACAATGAGCAGTTCTTC.

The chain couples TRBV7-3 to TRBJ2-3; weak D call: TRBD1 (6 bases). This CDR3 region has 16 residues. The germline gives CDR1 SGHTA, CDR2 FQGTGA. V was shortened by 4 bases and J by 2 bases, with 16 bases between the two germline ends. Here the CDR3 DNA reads TGTGCCAGCAGCTGGATAGGGGGTAAAAACACAGATACGCAGTATTTT. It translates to CASSWIGGKNTDTQYF.

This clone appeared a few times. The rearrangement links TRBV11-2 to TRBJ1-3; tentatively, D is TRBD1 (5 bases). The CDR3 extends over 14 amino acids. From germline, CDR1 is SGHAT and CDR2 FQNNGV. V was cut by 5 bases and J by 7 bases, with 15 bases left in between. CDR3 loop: CASSTNFRGNTIYF. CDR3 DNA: TGTGCCAGCAGCACGAACTTCCGGGGGAACACCATATATTTT.

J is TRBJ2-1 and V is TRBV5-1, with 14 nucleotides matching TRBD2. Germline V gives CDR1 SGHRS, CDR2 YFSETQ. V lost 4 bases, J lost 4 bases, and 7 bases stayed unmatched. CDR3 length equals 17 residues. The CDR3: CASSLGLAGGFYNEQFF. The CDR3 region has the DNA TGCGCCAGCAGCCTCGGACTAGCGGGGGGATTTTACAATGAGCAGTTCTTC.

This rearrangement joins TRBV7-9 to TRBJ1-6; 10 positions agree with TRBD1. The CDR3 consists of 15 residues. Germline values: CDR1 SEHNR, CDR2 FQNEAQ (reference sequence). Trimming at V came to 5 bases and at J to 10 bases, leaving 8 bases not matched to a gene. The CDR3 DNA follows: TGTGCCAGCAGCCCGCCGACAGGGGGCAGGTCACCCCTCCACTTT. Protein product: CASSPPTGGRSPLHF.

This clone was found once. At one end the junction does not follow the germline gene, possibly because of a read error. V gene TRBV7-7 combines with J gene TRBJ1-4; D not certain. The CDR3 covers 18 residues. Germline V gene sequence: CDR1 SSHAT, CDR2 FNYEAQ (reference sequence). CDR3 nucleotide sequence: TGTGCTAGCAGCTTAGACCCCTCCGAGTCTTGGTGTAATGAAAAACTGTTTTTT. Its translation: CASSLDPSESWCNEKLFF.

The CDR3 DNA reads TGTGCCAGCAGTCAGGTGGCGGGTAGCACAGATACGCAGTATTTT. Its protein is CASSQVAGSTDTQYF. The chain has TRBV6-4 and TRBJ2-3; a possible D gene is TRBD2 (5 bases). The CDR3 extends over 15 amino acids. The germline V gene has CDR1 MRHNA and CDR2 SNTAGT. V dropped 5 bases and J dropped 0 bases, with 12 bases sitting between them.

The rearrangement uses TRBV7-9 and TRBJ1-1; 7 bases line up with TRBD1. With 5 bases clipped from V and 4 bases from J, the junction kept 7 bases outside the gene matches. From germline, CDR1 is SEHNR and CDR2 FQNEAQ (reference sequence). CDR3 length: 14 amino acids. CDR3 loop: CASSPRQGGTEAFF. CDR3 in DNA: TGTGCCAGCAGCCCCAGACAGGGTGGCACTGAAGCTTTCTTT.

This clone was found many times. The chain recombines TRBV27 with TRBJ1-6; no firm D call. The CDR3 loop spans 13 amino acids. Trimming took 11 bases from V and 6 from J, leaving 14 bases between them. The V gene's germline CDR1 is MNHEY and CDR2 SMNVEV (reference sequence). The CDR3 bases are TGTGCCGGCCCGTCGCAGTTTAATTCACCCCTCCACTTT. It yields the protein CAGPSQFNSPLHF.

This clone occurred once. CDR3 DNA: TGTGCCAGCTCACCCGCGGCCTCAGCCAGCAATCAGCCCCAGCATTTT. This sequence encodes CASSPAASASNQPQHF. The chain uses TRBV18 and TRBJ1-5, with D hard to call. Germline CDR1 and CDR2: KGHSH and LQKENI. This CDR3 has 16 residues. Deletions cut 3 bases from V and 1 base from J, with 13 bases between.

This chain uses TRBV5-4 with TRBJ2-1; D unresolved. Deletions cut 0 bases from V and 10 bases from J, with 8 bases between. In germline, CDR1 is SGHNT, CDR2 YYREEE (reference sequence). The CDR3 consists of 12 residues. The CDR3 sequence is CASSLELREQFF. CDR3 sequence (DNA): TGTGCCAGCAGCTTGGAGCTTCGGGAGCAGTTCTTC.

The CDR3 here is CASSLEGGQPQHF. As DNA, the CDR3 is TGTGCCAGTAGCCTTGAAGGGGGCCAGCCCCAGCATTTT. The chain uses TRBV19 and TRBJ1-5; 7 bases fit TRBD1. CDR3 length: 13 residues. With 6 bases clipped from V and 7 bases from J, the junction kept 6 bases outside the gene matches. CDR1 is LNHDA, CDR2 SQIVND, per germline (reference sequence).

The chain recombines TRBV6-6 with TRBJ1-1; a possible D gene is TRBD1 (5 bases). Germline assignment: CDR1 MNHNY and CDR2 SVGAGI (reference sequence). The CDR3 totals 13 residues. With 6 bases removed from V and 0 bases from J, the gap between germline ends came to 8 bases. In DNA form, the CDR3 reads TGTGCCAGCAGCCAGGGTATGAACACTGAAGCTTTCTTT. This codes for CASSQGMNTEAFF.

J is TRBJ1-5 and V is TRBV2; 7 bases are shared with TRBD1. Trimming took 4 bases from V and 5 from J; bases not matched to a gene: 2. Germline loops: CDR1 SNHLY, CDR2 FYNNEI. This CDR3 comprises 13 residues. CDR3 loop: CASSGQGDQPQHF. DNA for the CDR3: TGTGCCAGCAGTGGACAGGGAGATCAGCCCCAGCATTTT.

The DNA for the CDR3 is TGTGCCAGCAGCGCCGGACAGGTGCATAATGAAAAACTGTTTTTT. Amino acid sequence: CASSAGQVHNEKLFF. This chain links TRBV9 with TRBJ1-4; 7 bases map to TRBD1. Germline trimming cut 3 bases from V and 4 bases from J; bases unmatched to any gene: 6. Germline CDR1 and CDR2: SGDLS and YYNGEE. The length of the CDR3 is 15 residues.

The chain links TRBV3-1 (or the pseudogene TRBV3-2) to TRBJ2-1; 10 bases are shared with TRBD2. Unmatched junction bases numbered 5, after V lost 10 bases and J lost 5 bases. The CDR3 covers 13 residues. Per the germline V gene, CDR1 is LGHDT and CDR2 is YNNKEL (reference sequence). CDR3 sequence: CATGGLAHNEQFF. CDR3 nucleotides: TGTGCCACCGGGGGACTAGCGCACAATGAGCAGTTCTTC.

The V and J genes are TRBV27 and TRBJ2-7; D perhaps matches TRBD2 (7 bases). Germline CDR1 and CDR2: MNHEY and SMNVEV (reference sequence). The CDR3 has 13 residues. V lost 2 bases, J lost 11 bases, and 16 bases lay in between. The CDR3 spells CASSLGGGRQEYF. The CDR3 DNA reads TGTGCCAGCAGTTTAGGCGGGGGCCGCCAGGAGTACTTC.

CDR3 in amino acids: CASSRDSNYGYTF. DNA for the CDR3: TGTGCCAGCAGCCGGGACAGTAACTATGGCTACACCTTC. The V call is TRBV7-9, the J call TRBJ1-2, with TRBD1 matching 7 bases. Per germline, CDR1 SEHNR and CDR2 FQNEAQ (reference sequence). V trimming: 5 bases; J trimming: 1 base; junction bases outside the gene matches: 1. The CDR3 contains 13 residues.

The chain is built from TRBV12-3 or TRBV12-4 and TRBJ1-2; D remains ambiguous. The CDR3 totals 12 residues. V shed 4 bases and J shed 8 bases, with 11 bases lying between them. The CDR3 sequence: CASSWGDGGYTF. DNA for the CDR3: TGTGCCAGCAGTTGGGGAGATGGAGGCTACACCTTC.

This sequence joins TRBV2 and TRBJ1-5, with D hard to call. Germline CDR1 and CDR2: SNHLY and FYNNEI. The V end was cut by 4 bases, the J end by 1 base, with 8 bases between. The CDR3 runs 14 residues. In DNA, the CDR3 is TGTGCCAGCAGTGGGAGCACGAGCAATCAGCCCCAGCATTTT. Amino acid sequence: CASSGSTSNQPQHF.

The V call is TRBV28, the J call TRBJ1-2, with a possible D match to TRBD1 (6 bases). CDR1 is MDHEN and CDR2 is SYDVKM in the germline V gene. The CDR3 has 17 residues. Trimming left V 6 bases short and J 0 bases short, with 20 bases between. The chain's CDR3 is CASSLTSQGSSNYGYTF. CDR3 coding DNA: TGTGCCAGCAGCCTTACCTCACAGGGCTCCTCTAACTATGGCTACACCTTC.

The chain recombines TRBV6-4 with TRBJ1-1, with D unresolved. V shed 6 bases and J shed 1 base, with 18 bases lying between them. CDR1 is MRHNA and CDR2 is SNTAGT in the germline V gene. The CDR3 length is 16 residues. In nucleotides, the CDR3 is TGTGCCAGCAGCCCCCGGGCCTTCGGGGAGAACACTGAAGCTTTCTTT. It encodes CASSPRAFGENTEAFF.

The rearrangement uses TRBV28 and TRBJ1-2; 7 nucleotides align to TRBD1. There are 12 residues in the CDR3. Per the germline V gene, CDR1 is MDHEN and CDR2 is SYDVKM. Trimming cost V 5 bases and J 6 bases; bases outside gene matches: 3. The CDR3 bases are TGTGCCAGCAGTCGACAGGGAAATGGCTACACCTTC. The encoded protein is CASSRQGNGYTF.

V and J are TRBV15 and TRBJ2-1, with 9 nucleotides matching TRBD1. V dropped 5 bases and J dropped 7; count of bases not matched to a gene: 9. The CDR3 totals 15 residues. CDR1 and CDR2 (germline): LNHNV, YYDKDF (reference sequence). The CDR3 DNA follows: TGTGCCACCAGCGGCGGAGGGACAGGGAGGAATGAGCAGTTCTTC. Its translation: CATSGGGTGRNEQFF.

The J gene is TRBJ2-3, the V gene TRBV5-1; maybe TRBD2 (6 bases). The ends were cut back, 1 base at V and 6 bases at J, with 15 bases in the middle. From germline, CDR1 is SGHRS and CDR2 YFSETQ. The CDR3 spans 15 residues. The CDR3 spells CASSLMGGGTDTQYF. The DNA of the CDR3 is TGCGCCAGCAGCTTGATGGGGGGAGGAACGGATACGCAGTATTTT.

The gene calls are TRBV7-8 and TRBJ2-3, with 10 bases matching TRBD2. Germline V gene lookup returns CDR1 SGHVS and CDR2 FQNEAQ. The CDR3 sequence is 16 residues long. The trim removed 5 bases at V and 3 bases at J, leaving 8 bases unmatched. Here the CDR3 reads CASSPRSGGATDTQYF. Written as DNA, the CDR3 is TGTGCCAGCAGCCCTAGGAGCGGGGGGGCGACAGATACGCAGTATTTT.

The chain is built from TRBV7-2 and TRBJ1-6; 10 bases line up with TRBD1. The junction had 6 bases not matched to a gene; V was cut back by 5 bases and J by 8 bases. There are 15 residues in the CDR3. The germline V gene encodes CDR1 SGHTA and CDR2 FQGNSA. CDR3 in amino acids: CASSPRQGAHSPLHF. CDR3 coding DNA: TGTGCCAGCAGCCCTCGACAGGGGGCCCATTCACCCCTCCACTTT.

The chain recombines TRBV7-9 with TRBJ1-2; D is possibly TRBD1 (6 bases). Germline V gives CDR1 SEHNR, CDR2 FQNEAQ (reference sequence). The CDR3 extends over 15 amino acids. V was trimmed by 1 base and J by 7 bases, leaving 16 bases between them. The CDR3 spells CASSLERQGQGGYTF. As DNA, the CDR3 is TGTGCCAGCAGCTTAGAACGGCAGGGGCAAGGTGGCTACACCTTC.